One sample yielded the 9 T cell receptor beta chains listed below, sequenced in a study of cytomegalovirus exposure and HLA in healthy donors. Both 60 Vbeta primers and 13 Jbeta primers went into the PCR. Assay used: immunoSEQ multiplex PCR; TCRdb lists only in-frame clones, some missing. The sample holds approximately 140,000 clones, roughly 80% seen once. The material sequenced was PBMCs. The receptors shown here come from a boy under 18 in good health and CMV-seronegative.

This clone was found once. The chain couples TRBV7-2 to TRBJ2-7; the D is unclear. Trimming removed 2 bases at V and 5 bases at J, with 19 bases between. Germline V gives CDR1 SGHTA, CDR2 FQGNSA. This CDR3 is 16 amino acids long. CDR3 sequence (DNA): TGTGCCAGCAGCTTAAAACTCTGGGCCGCTTCCCACGAGCAGTACTTC. This codes for CASSLKLWAASHEQYF.

J is TRBJ2-1 and V is TRBV6-5; 12 bases fit TRBD2. V shed 2 bases, J shed 8 bases, and the junction held 4 bases outside the gene matches. The CDR3 has 15 residues. The germline V gene encodes CDR1 MNHEY and CDR2 SVGAGI. CDR3 nucleotide sequence: TGTGCCAGCAGTTACATTACTAGCGGGAGGTATGAGCAGTTCTTC. This encodes CASSYITSGRYEQFF.

The chain combines TRBV13 with TRBJ2-5; 9 nucleotides line up with TRBD2. Germline V gives CDR1 PRHDT, CDR2 FYEKMQ (reference sequence). This CDR3 has 15 residues. The ends lost 3 bases at V and 5 bases at J; junction bases unmatched: 7. CDR3 nucleotide sequence: TGTGCCAGCAGCTTTAAGGGACTAGCTGAGGAGACCCAGTACTTC. As protein: CASSFKGLAEETQYF.

The chain carries TRBV4-1 and TRBJ1-2, with no clear D. V gave up 1 base and J gave up 2 bases, with 8 bases separating them. CDR1 and CDR2 (germline): MGHRA, YSYEKL. This CDR3 is built from 14 residues. CDR3 sequence (DNA): TGCGCCAGCAGCCAAGGGCGGGTGAACTATGGCTACACCTTC. Translation: CASSQGRVNYGYTF.

CDR3 nucleotides: TGTGCCAGCAGCCCGGACAGTATCCCTGAAGCTTTCTTT. Translation: CASSPDSIPEAFF. The J gene is TRBJ1-1, the V gene TRBV5-4; perhaps TRBD1 as D (6 bases). The CDR3 length is 13 residues. Trimming pared 4 bases from V and 6 bases from J, leaving 13 bases between. CDR1 is SGHNT, CDR2 YYREEE, per germline (reference sequence). Supplemented by reference TRBV5-4 and TRBJ1-1, the full variable domain reads ETGVTQSPTHLIKTRGQQVTLRCSSQSGHNTVSWYQQALGQGPQFIFQYYREEENGRGNFPPRFSGLQFPNYSSELNVNALELDDSALYLCASSPDSIPEAFFGQGTRLTVV.

As DNA, the CDR3 is TGCGCCAGCAGCTTGGAGGCAGGGACCGGGGAGCTGTTTTTT. Its translation: CASSLEAGTGELFF. The rearrangement joins TRBV5-1 to TRBJ2-2; possible D gene TRBD1, 5 bases. V was cut by 0 bases and J by 5 bases, with 8 bases left in between. The CDR3 has 14 residues. The germline V gene encodes CDR1 SGHRS and CDR2 YFSETQ. Combining the CDR3 with reference TRBV5-1 and TRBJ2-2 gives the whole variable domain KAGVTQTPRYLIKTRGQQVTLSCSPISGHRSVSWYQQTPGQGLQFLFEYFSETQRNKGNFPGRFSGRQFSNSRSEMNVSTLELGDSALYLCASSLEAGTGELFFGEGSRLTVL.

This clone appeared a few times. The V call is TRBV4-2, the J call TRBJ1-1, with D possibly matching TRBD1 (5 bases). Germline V gene sequence: CDR1 LGHNA, CDR2 YNFKEQ. The CDR3 is 14 amino acids. Deletions cut 0 bases from V and 5 bases from J, with 10 bases between. CDR3 sequence (DNA): TGTGCCAGCAGCCAAGATAATAGACAGACTGAAGCTTTCTTT. Translation gives CASSQDNRQTEAFF.

The chain couples TRBV4-1 to TRBJ2-2, with 7 nucleotides matching TRBD2. Germline V gene data show CDR1 as MGHRA and CDR2 as YSYEKL. The CDR3 has 16 residues. Trimming took 4 bases from V and 4 from J; bases not matched to a gene: 9. CDR3 bases: TGCGCCAGCAGCCTAACTAGCGCCTCCCTCACCGGGGAGCTGTTTTTT. This codes for CASSLTSASLTGELFF.

This clone was seen once. The V call is TRBV7-8, the J call TRBJ1-4; a weak D match, TRBD1 (5 bases). The CDR3 runs 20 residues. The V gene's germline CDR1 is SGHVS and CDR2 FQNEAQ. The V gene lost 0 bases and the J gene lost 0 bases, with 20 bases spanning the gap. The CDR3, as DNA: TGTGCCAGCAGCTTAGCGCCTAGGCGGGAACGAGGGGCAACTAATGAAAAACTGTTTTTT. This sequence encodes CASSLAPRRERGATNEKLFF.